The rows below give T cell receptor beta chains drawn from one sample of a study of Graves' ophthalmopathy and Graves' hyperthyroidism. TCRdb redid the calling of the multiplex PCR reads with MiXCR, one entry per CDR3 protein. The sample lists about 180,000 distinct CDR3 sequences; over 35% were seen once. The sequencing sample was made of peripheral blood. The source of these receptors is a woman between 35 and 50 years old with Graves' ophthalmopathy. Both conserved end residues are part of each CDR3. The D gene is left open where the match is weak. Size values are once, few and many counts, or a class for expanded clones, and some rows have none.

d_call: NA; v_call: TRBV19; j_call: TRBJ1-1; clone_size: many; cdr3_nt: TGTGCCAGTAGTGACGTAACGGCCCAGAACACTGAAGCTTTCTTT; cdr3_aa: CASSDVTAQNTEAFF
d_call: NA; v_call: TRBV12-3/TRBV12-4; j_call: TRBJ1-5; clone_size: NA; cdr3_nt: TGTGCCAGCAGGGTAGGCGGGTTTAATCAGCCCCAGCATTTT; cdr3_aa: CASRVGGFNQPQHF
d_call: TRBD2; v_call: TRBV27; j_call: TRBJ2-7; clone_size: many; cdr3_nt: TGTGCCAGCAGTCCCCATTCGGGCGGGGGGGCCTTCGCCGAGCAGTACTTC; cdr3_aa: CASSPHSGGGAFAEQYF
d_call: TRBD1; v_call: TRBV7-9; j_call: TRBJ2-5; clone_size: NA; cdr3_nt: TGTGCCAGCAGCCGGAAGATACAGGGGCAAGAGACCCAGTACTTC; cdr3_aa: CASSRKIQGQETQYF
d_call: NA; v_call: TRBV20-1; j_call: TRBJ1-3; clone_size: NA; cdr3_nt: TGCAGTGCCAACTCTGGGGTAGGAAACACCATATATTTT; cdr3_aa: CSANSGVGNTIYF
d_call: NA; v_call: TRBV4-2; j_call: TRBJ1-5; clone_size: many; cdr3_nt: TGTGCCAGCAGCCCCACCCTCCGGGACCCACCCGCCGGATATAGCAATCAGCCCCAGCATTTT; cdr3_aa: CASSPTLRDPPAGYSNQPQHF
d_call: TRBD1; v_call: TRBV7-2; j_call: TRBJ1-2; clone_size: many; cdr3_nt: TGTGCCAGCAGACTAACAGGGGGCATAGGCTACACCTTC; cdr3_aa: CASRLTGGIGYTF
d_call: NA; v_call: TRBV12-3/TRBV12-4; j_call: TRBJ1-2; clone_size: NA; cdr3_nt: TGTGCCAGCAGTCACCCGGGTCTACTCTATGGCTACACCTTC; cdr3_aa: CASSHPGLLYGYTF
d_call: TRBD2; v_call: TRBV12-3/TRBV12-4; j_call: TRBJ2-2; clone_size: many; cdr3_nt: TGTGCCAGCAGTCCAAAGGGCGGGGGGCATACCGGGGAGCTGTTTTTT; cdr3_aa: CASSPKGGGHTGELFF
d_call: TRBD1; v_call: TRBV29-1; j_call: TRBJ1-3; clone_size: many; cdr3_nt: TGCAGCGTTGGGGGACAGCTCTCTGGAAACACCATATATTTT; cdr3_aa: CSVGGQLSGNTIYF
d_call: TRBD1; v_call: TRBV11-1; j_call: TRBJ1-1; clone_size: NA; cdr3_nt: TGTGCCAGCAGCTCGACACAGGGGGCCGGAGGAGACACTGAAGCTTTCTTT; cdr3_aa: CASSSTQGAGGDTEAFF
d_call: TRBD1; v_call: TRBV6-1; j_call: TRBJ1-2; clone_size: NA; cdr3_nt: TGTGCCAGCAGTGAAGACAGGGGAGGCTATGGCTACACCTTC; cdr3_aa: CASSEDRGGYGYTF
d_call: NA; v_call: TRBV27; j_call: TRBJ2-7; clone_size: many; cdr3_nt: TGTGCCAGCAGTTTAGTAGGCCGCGAGCAGTACTTC; cdr3_aa: CASSLVGREQYF
d_call: NA; v_call: TRBV28; j_call: TRBJ2-7; clone_size: NA; cdr3_nt: TGTGCCAGCAGTTCCTCAGCCTACGAGCAGTACTTC; cdr3_aa: CASSSSAYEQYF
d_call: NA; v_call: TRBV28; j_call: TRBJ1-3; clone_size: many; cdr3_nt: TGTGCCAGCAGCATACGGATCTCTGGAAACACCATATATTTT; cdr3_aa: CASSIRISGNTIYF
d_call: TRBD2; v_call: TRBV12-3/TRBV12-4; j_call: TRBJ2-7; clone_size: NA; cdr3_nt: TGTGCCAGCAGGCTAGCGGGCGGGGAGCAGTACTTC; cdr3_aa: CASRLAGGEQYF
d_call: NA; v_call: TRBV11-2; j_call: TRBJ1-6; clone_size: NA; cdr3_nt: TGTGCCAGCAGCTTAGAAGCGGGCACCCTCCACTTT; cdr3_aa: CASSLEAGTLHF
d_call: TRBD1; v_call: TRBV7-3; j_call: TRBJ2-7; clone_size: many; cdr3_nt: TGTGCCAGCAGCAGACAGGGGAGCGGTGAGCAGTACTTC; cdr3_aa: CASSRQGSGEQYF
d_call: NA; v_call: TRBV28; j_call: TRBJ1-2; clone_size: many; cdr3_nt: TGTGCCAGCAGTGAAGGGTCCTATGGCTACACCTTC; cdr3_aa: CASSEGSYGYTF
d_call: TRBD1; v_call: TRBV9; j_call: TRBJ2-3; clone_size: many; cdr3_nt: TGTGCCAGCAGCGGGACAGGAGCTAGCACAGATACGCAGTATTTT; cdr3_aa: CASSGTGASTDTQYF
d_call: NA; v_call: TRBV27; j_call: TRBJ1-3; clone_size: many; cdr3_nt: TGTGCCAGCAGTTCCAACCGGGGGGGAAGTCTTGGAAACACCATATATTTT; cdr3_aa: CASSSNRGGSLGNTIYF
d_call: TRBD2; v_call: TRBV7-8; j_call: TRBJ2-5; clone_size: many; cdr3_nt: TGTGCCAGCAGCTTAGGGACTAGCGGGGGCCCACGAGCCCAGTACTTC; cdr3_aa: CASSLGTSGGPRAQYF
d_call: NA; v_call: TRBV11-2; j_call: TRBJ1-2; clone_size: many; cdr3_nt: TGTGCCAGCAGCTTAAAAGGGAACTATGGCTACACCTTC; cdr3_aa: CASSLKGNYGYTF
d_call: NA; v_call: TRBV7-9; j_call: TRBJ1-1; clone_size: many; cdr3_nt: TGTGCCAGCATCCCCAGTGGGCAGGACACTGAAGCTTTCTTT; cdr3_aa: CASIPSGQDTEAFF
d_call: NA; v_call: TRBV30; j_call: TRBJ2-7; clone_size: many; cdr3_nt: TGTGCCTGGAATCGGGGGCTCTTTAACGAGCAGTACTTC; cdr3_aa: CAWNRGLFNEQYF
d_call: NA; v_call: TRBV28; j_call: TRBJ2-2; clone_size: NA; cdr3_nt: TGTGCCGCAAGAATGGGGTGGAACACCGGGGAGCTGTTTTTT; cdr3_aa: CAARMGWNTGELFF
d_call: NA; v_call: TRBV20-1; j_call: TRBJ1-5; clone_size: many; cdr3_nt: TGCAGTGCCAACGATCTGGTATCTCAGCCCCAGCATTTT; cdr3_aa: CSANDLVSQPQHF
d_call: TRBD2; v_call: TRBV11-2; j_call: TRBJ2-5; clone_size: NA; cdr3_nt: TGTGCCAGCAGCTTCGGGGGGGGCCCCCAAGAGACCCAGTACTTC; cdr3_aa: CASSFGGGPQETQYF
d_call: NA; v_call: TRBV5-6; j_call: TRBJ1-3; clone_size: NA; cdr3_nt: TGTGCCAGCAGCTTGGTCTCGGACAGTGGAAACACCATATATTTT; cdr3_aa: CASSLVSDSGNTIYF
d_call: NA; v_call: TRBV27; j_call: TRBJ2-2; clone_size: many; cdr3_nt: TGTGCCAGCAGTTATCGGGGGGCTATCGGGGAGCTGTTTTTT; cdr3_aa: CASSYRGAIGELFF
d_call: TRBD1; v_call: TRBV7-8; j_call: TRBJ2-7; clone_size: many; cdr3_nt: TGTGCCAGCAGCTCCCGGGACAGGGGTCTTTCCTACGAGCAGTACTTC; cdr3_aa: CASSSRDRGLSYEQYF
d_call: TRBD2; v_call: TRBV6-5; j_call: TRBJ2-7; clone_size: many; cdr3_nt: TGTGCCAGCAGAAGCCGGGAGCGGGGCTCCTACGAGCAGTACTTC; cdr3_aa: CASRSRERGSYEQYF
d_call: NA; v_call: TRBV6-1; j_call: TRBJ1-6; clone_size: many; cdr3_nt: TGTGCCTGTGGCACTCCAGGTTCACCCCTCCACTTT; cdr3_aa: CACGTPGSPLHF
d_call: NA; v_call: TRBV28; j_call: TRBJ1-2; clone_size: many; cdr3_nt: TGTGCCAGCAGTTCCGGACGGAACTATGGCTACACCTTC; cdr3_aa: CASSSGRNYGYTF
d_call: NA; v_call: TRBV25-1; j_call: TRBJ1-5; clone_size: NA; cdr3_nt: TGTGCCAGCAGTGGGGACGGCAATCAGCCCCAGCATTTT; cdr3_aa: CASSGDGNQPQHF
d_call: NA; v_call: TRBV7-9; j_call: TRBJ2-7; clone_size: many; cdr3_nt: TGTGCCAGCAGCTTAGGTCCAGAACCCAGCTACGAGCAGTACTTC; cdr3_aa: CASSLGPEPSYEQYF
d_call: NA; v_call: TRBV28; j_call: TRBJ2-7; clone_size: NA; cdr3_nt: TGTGCCAGCAGGCGGACAAGAAGGAACGAGCAGTACTTC; cdr3_aa: CASRRTRRNEQYF
d_call: NA; v_call: TRBV14; j_call: TRBJ2-4; clone_size: NA; cdr3_nt: TGTGCCAGCAGCAGCCGAGACATTCAGTACTTC; cdr3_aa: CASSSRDIQYF
d_call: NA; v_call: TRBV6-5; j_call: TRBJ1-3; clone_size: many; cdr3_nt: TGTGCCAGCTCTACTAAAAGAAACACCATATATTTT; cdr3_aa: CASSTKRNTIYF
d_call: NA; v_call: TRBV12-3/TRBV12-4; j_call: TRBJ1-1; clone_size: NA; cdr3_nt: TGTTCCAGCAGTTATGGGGGGACTGAAGCTTTCTTT; cdr3_aa: CSSSYGGTEAFF
d_call: TRBD1; v_call: TRBV20-1; j_call: TRBJ1-1; clone_size: many; cdr3_nt: TGCAGTGCTAGAGTGGGGGGACAGGGGGGTACTGAAGCTTTCTTT; cdr3_aa: CSARVGGQGGTEAFF
d_call: NA; v_call: TRBV6-2/TRBV6-3; j_call: TRBJ1-1; clone_size: few; cdr3_nt: TGTGCCAGCAGTTACTCGGGGGGGGCGTTCGATGAAGCTTTCTTT; cdr3_aa: CASSYSGGAFDEAFF
d_call: TRBD1; v_call: TRBV12-3/TRBV12-4; j_call: TRBJ1-2; clone_size: NA; cdr3_nt: TGTGCCAGCAGTCTTGGTCAGGGGGTAGGCTACACCTTC; cdr3_aa: CASSLGQGVGYTF
d_call: NA; v_call: TRBV3-1; j_call: TRBJ1-2; clone_size: NA; cdr3_nt: TGTGCCAGCAGCCAGGAGTCCGGGACCCTCTATGGCTACACCTTC; cdr3_aa: CASSQESGTLYGYTF
d_call: NA; v_call: TRBV2; j_call: TRBJ1-6; clone_size: many; cdr3_nt: TGTGCCAGCAGTGCACCTAACAGGGCAGGGGCCTCACCCCTCCACTTT; cdr3_aa: CASSAPNRAGASPLHF
d_call: NA; v_call: TRBV19; j_call: TRBJ2-2; clone_size: many; cdr3_nt: TGTGCCAGTAGTATTCTGGTGTCAGGGGCCACCGGGGAGCTGTTTTTT; cdr3_aa: CASSILVSGATGELFF
d_call: NA; v_call: TRBV12-3/TRBV12-4; j_call: TRBJ2-5; clone_size: many; cdr3_nt: TGTGCCAGCAGTTTCACGGTTCAAGAGACCCAGTACTTC; cdr3_aa: CASSFTVQETQYF
d_call: NA; v_call: TRBV6-5; j_call: TRBJ1-2; clone_size: NA; cdr3_nt: TGTGCCAGCAGTTACCCGCTGGGAGGGGAGAACTATGGCTACACCTTC; cdr3_aa: CASSYPLGGENYGYTF
d_call: NA; v_call: TRBV7-3; j_call: TRBJ2-7; clone_size: NA; cdr3_nt: TGTGCCAGCAGCTCATCCGCGACTAATCCCTACGAGCAGTACTTC; cdr3_aa: CASSSSATNPYEQYF
d_call: NA; v_call: TRBV18; j_call: TRBJ2-5; clone_size: NA; cdr3_nt: TGTGCCAGCTCACCTGGGCTGAGGGAAGAGACCCAGTACTTC; cdr3_aa: CASSPGLREETQYF
d_call: NA; v_call: TRBV10-3; j_call: TRBJ1-1; clone_size: many; cdr3_nt: TGTGCCATCAGTGAAGCCGGGGTGGAGACTGAAGCTTTCTTT; cdr3_aa: CAISEAGVETEAFF
d_call: NA; v_call: TRBV2; j_call: TRBJ1-5; clone_size: NA; cdr3_nt: TGTGCCAGCAGCTCCACAGGCGGCGACAATCAGCCCCAGCATTTT; cdr3_aa: CASSSTGGDNQPQHF
d_call: NA; v_call: TRBV7-9; j_call: TRBJ2-7; clone_size: many; cdr3_nt: TGTGCCAGCAGCTCTTGGCCGAACTCCTACGAGCAGTACTTC; cdr3_aa: CASSSWPNSYEQYF
d_call: NA; v_call: TRBV30; j_call: TRBJ1-1; clone_size: many; cdr3_nt: TGTGCCTGGAGTGTTCTGAACACTGAAGCTTTCTTT; cdr3_aa: CAWSVLNTEAFF
d_call: NA; v_call: TRBV7-8; j_call: TRBJ2-7; clone_size: NA; cdr3_nt: TGTGCCAGCAGCTCCGCGGACAGATACTCCTACGAGCAGTACTTC; cdr3_aa: CASSSADRYSYEQYF